The clone carrying this T cell receptor beta chain was detected only a few times. As yet, its antigen is unknown. It was with 60 Vbeta and 13 Jbeta primers that the PCR ran. Clones were read by immunoSEQ multiplex PCR, and TCRdb kept only the in-frame ones, dropping some. The sample shows around 110,000 clones, more than 65% of them seen only once. The data were taken from a study of cytomegalovirus exposure and HLA in healthy donors. Germline V lookup: CDR1 LGHNA, CDR2 YNFKEQ. The CDR3 spans 17 residues. Germline trimming cut 0 bases from V and 5 bases from J; bases unmatched to any gene: 10. Study results and limitations: According to an earlier analysis, most TCR beta V segments yielded productive rearrangements about 87% or about 30% of the time. In a later analysis, donors in an Asian-associated ancestry cluster reportedly had fewer N-insertions in productive TCRs than the cohort mean. The listing of 150 or so TCR beta chains classed them as cytomegalovirus-associated.

The rearrangement uses TRBV4-2 and TRBJ2-1; TRBD2 matches at 7 bases. The clonotype was recovered from a man aged 25-45 years in good health and CMV-seronegative. Source material: PBMCs. CDR3 amino acids: CASSQDPRGSTNNEQFF. CDR3 DNA sequence: TGTGCCAGCAGCCAAGACCCTCGCGGGAGTACGAACAATGAGCAGTTCTTC.